Shown below are 27 T cell receptor beta chains from a single sample sequenced in a study of CD8+ T cells in alopecia areata. TCR sequencing used cDNA made by reverse transcription of extracted RNA. This table comes from immunoSEQ multiplex PCR, and its TCRdb copy is limited to in-frame clones, with some not included. The sample holds under 40,000 clones, around 59% seen once. The specimen was NKG2D-high CD8+ T cells sorted from blood. The origin of the receptors is a human donor with alopecia areata.

Points on this clone: Relative to the germline gene, one junction end is altered; a read error may explain this. The rearrangement links TRBV7-9 to TRBJ2-1; TRBD2 aligns across 9 bases. This CDR3 region has 16 residues. CDR1 and CDR2 from the germline V gene are SEHNR and FQNEAQ (reference sequence). In DNA form, the CDR3 reads TGCGCCAGCAGCCAAGATCTTGCGGGAGGGCGGGATGAGCAGTTCTTC. Encoded protein: CASSQDLAGGRDEQFF. Full variable domain (outside the CDR3, taken from reference TRBV7-9 and TRBJ2-1): DTGVSQNPRHKITKRGQNVTFRCDPISEHNRLYWYRQTLGQGPEFLTYFQNEAQLEKSRLLSDRFSAERPKGSFSTLEIQRTEQGDSAMYLCASSQDLAGGRDEQFFGPGTRLTVL.

This clone was observed a handful of times. The rearrangement joins TRBV7-9 to TRBJ1-1; TRBD1 might be the D (6 bases). CDR3 length: 15 residues. Trimming stripped 3 bases from V and 2 bases from J, with 13 bases between. Germline V gives CDR1 SEHNR, CDR2 FQNEAQ (reference sequence). The CDR3 is CASSFIQGVNTEAFF. The CDR3 nucleotides read TGTGCCAGCAGCTTCATACAGGGTGTTAACACTGAAGCTTTCTTT. Supplemented by reference TRBV7-9 and TRBJ1-1, the full variable domain reads DTGVSQNPRHKITKRGQNVTFRCDPISEHNRLYWYRQTLGQGPEFLTYFQNEAQLEKSRLLSDRFSAERPKGSFSTLEIQRTEQGDSAMYLCASSFIQGVNTEAFFGQGTRLTVV.

This clone has more than one count but fewer than ten. The V and J genes are TRBV7-6 and TRBJ1-2; 9 bases match TRBD1. Trimming at V came to 5 bases and at J to 7 bases, leaving 8 bases not matched to a gene. Germline-derived CDR1 and CDR2 are SGHVS and FNYEAQ. This CDR3 contains 14 residues. In DNA form, the CDR3 reads TGTGCCAGCAGCCTCGGGACAGGGACGCTTGGCTACACCTTC. Translation gives CASSLGTGTLGYTF.

This clone came up a few times. The CDR3 region is CASSQDGRSGANVLTF. The CDR3 DNA is TGCGCCAGCAGCCAAGATGGACGCTCTGGGGCCAACGTCCTGACTTTC. This sequence joins TRBV4-3 and TRBJ2-6, with D unresolved. Between the trimmed V and J ends, which lost 0 bases and 0 bases, there was a span of 6 bases. The CDR3 is 16 residues long. From germline, CDR1 is LGHNA and CDR2 YSLEER.

This clone was seen a few times. The rearrangement uses TRBV7-9 and TRBJ2-1; 10 bases map to TRBD1. Germline CDR1 is SEHNR and CDR2 is FQNEAQ (reference sequence). The CDR3 is 15 amino acids. The V and J ends lost 5 bases and 7 bases, in that order; junction bases with no gene match: 8. CDR3 sequence (DNA): TGTGCCAGCAGCCCGGGACAGGGGCGGACGAATGAGCAGTTCTTC. Amino acids: CASSPGQGRTNEQFF.

The chain carries TRBV4-2 and TRBJ2-2; 8 positions agree with TRBD2. CDR1 is LGHNA and CDR2 is YNFKEQ in the germline V gene. The CDR3 runs 15 residues. V lost 1 base to trimming and J lost 6 bases; unmatched junction nucleotides: 4. The CDR3 nucleotides are TGTGCCAGCAGCCAAGTACTAGCGGCCGCCGGGGAGCTGTTTTTT. Amino acid sequence: CASSQVLAAAGELFF.

This clone has a handful of counts. The chain has TRBV29-1 and TRBJ1-1; D is perhaps TRBD1 (6 bases). The CDR3 runs to 15 residues. Germline assignment: CDR1 SQVTM and CDR2 ANQGSEA. V was shortened by 0 bases and J by 1 base, with 12 bases between the two germline ends. CDR3 residues: CSVEDRGPTNTEAFF. CDR3 DNA sequence: TGCAGCGTTGAAGATCGGGGGCCCACGAACACTGAAGCTTTCTTT.

This clone was seen a handful of times. The chain combines TRBV11-2 with TRBJ1-1; D may be TRBD1 (5 bases). Germline lookup yields CDR1 SGHAT and CDR2 FQNNGV. Trimming left V 6 bases short and J 4 bases short, with 9 bases between. This CDR3 has 12 residues. The chain's CDR3 is CASRIGGTEAFF. CDR3 DNA sequence: TGTGCCAGCAGAATTGGGGGCACTGAAGCTTTCTTT.

This sequence joins TRBV28 and TRBJ2-5, with 11 bases fitting TRBD2. The length of the CDR3 is 14 residues. After removal of 6 bases from V and 5 bases from J, the junction contained 5 bases not matched to a gene. The germline gives CDR1 MDHEN, CDR2 SYDVKM. This chain's CDR3 is CASSLLAGVETQYF. The CDR3 coding sequence is TGTGCCAGCAGCCTACTAGCGGGAGTTGAGACCCAGTACTTC.

J is TRBJ1-1 and V is TRBV13, with 7 positions matching TRBD1. Germline CDR1 is PRHDT and CDR2 is FYEKMQ (reference sequence). Trimming at V came to 5 bases and at J to 0 bases, leaving 12 bases not matched to a gene. This CDR3 region has 17 residues. The CDR3 nucleotides read TGTGCCAGCAGCCTATCTGAGGGGGCCAGAATGAACACTGAAGCTTTCTTT. It yields the protein CASSLSEGARMNTEAFF.

The rearrangement joins TRBV15 to TRBJ2-1, with TRBD2 matching 9 bases. V shed 8 bases, J shed 8 bases, and the junction held 16 bases outside the gene matches. This CDR3 comprises 16 residues. CDR1 is LNHNV and CDR2 is YYDKDF in the germline V gene (reference sequence). The DNA for the CDR3 is TGTGCCACCTCCCTAGAGGCGGGAGGGCCGCGGGATGAGCAGTTCTTC. It is translated as CATSLEAGGPRDEQFF.

The chain links TRBV19 to TRBJ2-1; 10 bases line up with TRBD2. The CDR3 is 14 amino acids. V trimming: 6 bases; J trimming: 8 bases; junction bases outside the gene matches: 7. Germline V lookup: CDR1 LNHDA, CDR2 SQIVND (reference sequence). The CDR3 DNA sequence: TGTGCCAGTAGACTAGCGGGAAATGTCGATGAGCAGTTCTTC. It translates to CASRLAGNVDEQFF.

This rearrangement joins TRBV30 to TRBJ2-1; D is unclear. From germline, CDR1 is GTSNPN and CDR2 SVGIG (reference sequence). The CDR3 consists of 16 residues. V lost 0 bases to trimming and J lost 0 bases, with 12 bases between them. The CDR3 DNA follows: TGTGCCTGGAGTGTACTTCCTAGTGGCTCCTACAATGAGCAGTTCTTC. Translating gives CAWSVLPSGSYNEQFF.

The chain has TRBV19 and TRBJ2-1; TRBD1 is a possible D gene (6 bases). The V end lost 5 bases, the J end lost 9 bases, and 14 bases lay between the germline ends. Germline V gives CDR1 LNHDA, CDR2 SQIVND (reference sequence). The CDR3 covers 13 residues. CDR3 protein: CASSGVQGGEQFF. DNA for the CDR3: TGTGCCAGTAGTGGGGTACAGGGTGGTGAGCAGTTCTTC.

In its sample, this clone was seen a few times. This sequence joins TRBV5-1 and TRBJ1-2, with D hard to call. The CDR3 is made up of 15 amino acids. Trimming stripped 4 bases from V and 4 bases from J, with 17 bases between. Germline values: CDR1 SGHRS, CDR2 YFSETQ. CDR3 in amino acids: CASSPRAGSSYGYTF. CDR3 sequence (DNA): TGCGCCAGCAGCCCTCGGGCAGGATCAAGCTATGGCTACACCTTC.

V is TRBV2 and J is TRBJ2-1; unclear D gene. Germline CDR1 is SNHLY and CDR2 is FYNNEI. This CDR3 spans 14 amino acids. V gave up 5 bases and J gave up 1 base, with 9 bases separating them. The CDR3 DNA is TGTGCCAGCAGTATGCGCCTTTCCTACAATGAGCAGTTCTTC. This gives the protein CASSMRLSYNEQFF.

This chain connects TRBV6-5 to TRBJ1-1; no clear D gene. The CDR3 covers 13 residues. V lost 2 bases, J lost 1 base, and 5 bases lay in between. Germline V lookup: CDR1 MNHEY, CDR2 SVGAGI. As DNA, the CDR3 is TGTGCCAGCAGTTACGGCGGGAACACTGAAGCTTTCTTT. The encoded protein is CASSYGGNTEAFF.

The chain employs TRBV7-3 and TRBJ2-7, with TRBD2 matching 8 bases. CDR3 size: 14 residues. V shed 5 bases, J shed 6 bases, and the junction held 9 bases outside the gene matches. The germline CDR1 and CDR2 sequences are SGHTA and FQGTGA. This chain's CDR3 is CASSPTGGAGEQYF. The CDR3 bases are TGTGCCAGCAGCCCCACCGGGGGGGCGGGCGAGCAGTACTTC.

The J gene is TRBJ2-7, the V gene TRBV27; the match to TRBD2 covers 8 bases. Trimming cost V 2 bases and J 2 bases; bases outside gene matches: 2. CDR3 length: 14 amino acids. Germline V gene data show CDR1 as MNHEY and CDR2 as SMNVEV (reference sequence). The CDR3 sequence is CASSLSGSAYEQYF. CDR3 DNA: TGTGCCAGCAGTTTAAGCGGGAGTGCCTACGAGCAGTACTTC.

This chain links TRBV30 with TRBJ2-4, with D possibly called TRBD1 or TRBD2 (6 bases each). CDR3 size: 14 residues. V dropped 4 bases and J dropped 6 bases, with 16 bases sitting between them. From germline, CDR1 is GTSNPN and CDR2 SVGIG (reference sequence). The CDR3 spells CAWNTGRPLNIQYF. CDR3 coding DNA: TGTGCCTGGAATACAGGGAGGCCCCTAAACATTCAGTACTTC.

The chain combines TRBV5-4 with TRBJ2-7, with D possibly matching TRBD2 (6 bases). V lost 2 bases and J 0 bases, leaving 12 bases between the germline ends. The CDR3 runs to 15 residues. The germline V gene encodes CDR1 SGHNT and CDR2 YYREEE (reference sequence). CDR3 in amino acids: CASSFRDFGSYEQYF. The CDR3 bases are TGTGCCAGCAGCTTCCGGGACTTTGGCTCCTACGAGCAGTACTTC.

V usage is TRBV7-9 and J usage is TRBJ1-5; 9 bases align to TRBD1. The CDR3 extends over 14 amino acids. Germline V gene sequence: CDR1 SEHNR, CDR2 FQNEAQ (reference sequence). V lost 8 bases and J lost 7; bases outside the gene matches: 9. Here the CDR3 reads CASGKQGAGQPQHF. The DNA for the CDR3 is TGTGCCAGCGGGAAACAGGGGGCAGGGCAGCCCCAGCATTTT.

This clone was counted between two and nine times. The rearrangement links TRBV5-5 to TRBJ2-5; D call uncertain. Germline CDR1 SGHKS, CDR2 YYEKEE (reference sequence). V was shortened by 7 bases and J by 1 base, with 2 bases between the two germline ends. The CDR3 loop spans 10 amino acids. CDR3 loop: CASPQETQYF. DNA for the CDR3: TGTGCCAGCCCCCAAGAGACCCAGTACTTC.

The chain employs TRBV13 and TRBJ1-5, with D hard to call. The germline V gene has CDR1 PRHDT and CDR2 FYEKMQ (reference sequence). The CDR3 has 16 residues. The ends were cut back, 4 bases at V and 0 bases at J, with 13 bases in the middle. CDR3 protein: CASSSYSASSNQPQHF. CDR3 DNA: TGTGCCAGCAGCTCCTACAGCGCTTCTAGCAATCAGCCCCAGCATTTT.

This sequence joins TRBV27 and TRBJ2-1; TRBD2 matches 8 bases. Germline trimming cut 8 bases from V and 6 bases from J; bases unmatched to any gene: 18. Per the germline V gene, CDR1 is MNHEY and CDR2 is SMNVEV (reference sequence). The CDR3 is 17 residues long. The DNA for the CDR3 is TGTGCCAGCGGGGAAGGTAGCGGGGTGAGTTTTGGCAATGAGCAGTTCTTC. It translates to CASGEGSGVSFGNEQFF.

The chain couples TRBV9 to TRBJ2-1; no definite D call. The CDR3 covers 16 residues. Germline CDR1 SGDLS, CDR2 YYNGEE. Trimming stripped 0 bases from V and 6 bases from J, with 16 bases between. The CDR3: CASSVAKTSPSNEQFF. The CDR3 DNA sequence: TGTGCCAGCAGCGTAGCTAAGACCTCCCCCTCCAATGAGCAGTTCTTC.

The gene calls are TRBV7-9 and TRBJ2-5; D not certain. Trimming pared 5 bases from V and 1 base from J, leaving 17 bases between. CDR3 length: 16 amino acids. Germline assignment: CDR1 SEHNR and CDR2 FQNEAQ (reference sequence). The CDR3 is CASSEPVGTTQETQYF. The CDR3 DNA is TGTGCCAGCAGCGAGCCTGTTGGTACAACCCAAGAGACCCAGTACTTC.